These 18 T cell receptor beta chains came from one sample sequenced in a study of blood T cell repertoires in COVID-19. Repertoires were generated with immunoSEQ multiplex PCR, while TCRdb's copy carries only in-frame clones and drops some. The repertoire consists of 150,000 to 200,000 clones, with 86% occurring once and the leading ten covering around 8.6%. The specimen sequenced was peripheral blood. Receptors were obtained from a man aged 50-60 years with active or convalescent COVID-19.

Comment on this clone: Other DNA sequences in the same sample also yield this CDR3. The rearrangement links TRBV6-5 to TRBJ1-1; D ambiguous. The CDR3 has 12 residues. The germline CDR1 and CDR2 sequences are MNHEY and SVGAGI. Trimming stripped 4 bases from V and 3 bases from J, with 6 bases between. The DNA for the CDR3 is TGTGCCAGCAGTTCTAGATACACTGAAGCTTTCTTT. This sequence encodes CASSSRYTEAFF.

The chain joins TRBV28 to TRBJ1-2; possibly TRBD1 for D (5 bases). V shed 7 bases and J shed 1 base, with 13 bases lying between them. This CDR3 region has 14 residues. CDR1 is MDHEN and CDR2 is SYDVKM in the germline V gene. The CDR3 region is CASISRGGNYGYTF. The CDR3 DNA is TGTGCCAGCATTTCAAGGGGTGGTAACTATGGCTACACCTTC.

The rearrangement joins TRBV7-9 to TRBJ2-1, with 7 bases identical to TRBD2. The germline V gene encodes CDR1 SEHNR and CDR2 FQNEAQ (reference sequence). Losses at the gene ends were 2 bases for V and 14 bases for J; bases not matched to a gene: 9. CDR3 size: 13 residues. CDR3 region: CASSLNPAGTEFF. The CDR3 DNA sequence: TGTGCCAGCAGCTTAAACCCAGCGGGGACCGAGTTCTTC.

This chain joins TRBV6-4 and TRBJ2-2; 9 bases are shared with TRBD1. The CDR3 sequence is 16 residues long. From germline, CDR1 is MRHNA and CDR2 SNTAGT. The J segment lost 4 bases and the V segment lost 3 bases, leaving 6 bases of the junction unmatched. The CDR3 DNA sequence: TGTGCCAGCAGTGAAACCGGGACAGGGTCCACCGGGGAGCTGTTTTTT. The encoded protein is CASSETGTGSTGELFF.

This clone was seen only a few times. The chain uses TRBV11-3 and TRBJ2-3, with 9 bases aligning to TRBD1. J was trimmed by 4 bases and V by 0 bases; bases with no gene match: 5. Looked up from germline, CDR1 is SGHNT and CDR2 is YENEEA. The length of the CDR3 is 16 residues. DNA for the CDR3: TGTGCCAGCAGCTTAGATCCGAGACAGGGGGCAGATACGCAGTATTTT. It codes for CASSLDPRQGADTQYF. Full variable domain (rest looked up from reference TRBV11-3 and TRBJ2-3): EAGVVQSPRYKIIEKKQPVAFWCNPISGHNTLYWYLQNLGQGPELLIRYENEEAVDDSQLPKDRFSAERLKGVDSTLKIQPAELGDSAVYLCASSLDPRQGADTQYFGPGTRLTVL.

The chain carries TRBV19 and TRBJ1-5, with a possible D match to TRBD1 (6 bases). Trimming left V 11 bases short and J 6 bases short, with 20 bases between. Germline values: CDR1 LNHDA, CDR2 SQIVND (reference sequence). CDR3 length: 14 residues. In DNA form, the CDR3 reads TGTGCCGCCAGGGAGGGGGTAGGGGGTCAGCCCCAGCATTTT. Protein: CAAREGVGGQPQHF.

CDR3 nucleotide sequence: TGTGCCAGCACCACTGGGGGACTAGCGGGGGATGCAGATACGCAGTATTTT. Its translation: CASTTGGLAGDADTQYF. The V and J genes are TRBV27 and TRBJ2-3; 14 positions match TRBD2. V shed 7 bases and J 4 bases; nucleotides not matched to a gene: 10. CDR3 length: 17 residues. CDR1 is MNHEY and CDR2 is SMNVEV in the germline V gene (reference sequence).

This sequence joins TRBV2 and TRBJ2-3, with 7 bases aligning to TRBD2. CDR3 length equals 14 residues. In germline, CDR1 is SNHLY, CDR2 FYNNEI. V was clipped by 6 bases and J by 0 bases; unmatched bases: 3. CDR3 nucleotides: TGTGCCAGCAGGGGGGGGATTAGCACAGATACGCAGTATTTT. Amino acid sequence: CASRGGISTDTQYF.

This sequence joins TRBV20-1 and TRBJ1-5, with a tentative D call TRBD1 (5 bases). This CDR3 has 14 residues. V was trimmed by 3 bases and J by 4 bases, leaving 13 bases between them. Germline lookup yields CDR1 DFQATT and CDR2 SNEGSKA (reference sequence). The CDR3 loop is CSASRGLENQPQHF. For the CDR3, the DNA is TGCAGTGCTAGTCGGGGGTTAGAAAATCAGCCCCAGCATTTT.

The chain joins TRBV7-3 to TRBJ1-5; D unresolved. Trimming took 7 bases from V and 4 from J, leaving 5 bases between them. CDR1 is SGHTA, CDR2 FQGTGA, per germline. CDR3 length equals 11 residues. The CDR3 reads CASTLNQPQHF. Here the CDR3 DNA reads TGTGCCAGCACCCTGAATCAGCCCCAGCATTTT.

V usage is TRBV21-1 and J usage is TRBJ2-7; the table's D call TRBD2 went unverified against the DNA. TRBV21-1 is deemed a pseudogene. CDR3 size: 13 residues. As DNA, the CDR3 is TGTGCCAGCGGTCGTAGAGGAACCTACGAGCAGTACTTC. Protein product: CASGRRGTYEQYF.

This chain joins TRBV12-3 or TRBV12-4 and TRBJ1-5, with D unresolved. V gave up 3 bases and J gave up 3 bases, with 6 bases separating them. The CDR3 loop spans 13 amino acids. CDR3 region: CASSLEDNQPQHF. CDR3 DNA: TGTGCCAGCAGTTTGGAGGACAATCAGCCCCAGCATTTT.

The V call is TRBV11-2, the J call TRBJ1-2; TRBD1 might be the D (5 bases). Trimming pared 6 bases from V and 5 bases from J, leaving 16 bases between. The V gene's germline CDR1 is SGHAT and CDR2 FQNNGV. This CDR3 is built from 14 residues. The CDR3 protein is CASSSKLGLYGYTF. The CDR3 region has the DNA TGTGCCAGCAGTTCCAAACTGGGACTATATGGCTACACCTTC.

V usage is TRBV5-1 and J usage is TRBJ2-7, with 8 bases matching TRBD2. The CDR3 spans 17 residues. CDR1 and CDR2 (germline): SGHRS, YFSETQ. The V gene end was trimmed by 0 bases and the J gene end by 0 bases; junction bases not matched to a gene: 8. The CDR3: CASSLDGLAGSSYEQYF. In nucleotides, the CDR3 is TGCGCCAGCAGCTTGGATGGCTTAGCGGGAAGCTCCTACGAGCAGTACTTC.

This clone was detected only a few times. The chain is built from TRBV6-4 and TRBJ1-1, with 10 bases lining up with TRBD1. J was trimmed by 8 bases and V by 6 bases; bases with no gene match: 3. This CDR3 has 12 residues. The germline V gene has CDR1 MRHNA and CDR2 SNTAGT. The CDR3 region is CASRETGGEAFF. In nucleotides, the CDR3 is TGTGCCAGCAGAGAGACAGGGGGCGAAGCTTTCTTT.

To note about this clone: The identical CDR3 is also encoded by other nucleotide sequences in the sample. The genes are TRBV30 and TRBJ1-6; D is undetermined. Germline CDR1 reads GTSNPN; CDR2 reads SVGIG (reference sequence). This CDR3 has 13 residues. V was clipped by 4 bases and J by 3 bases, with 7 bases between them. This CDR3 reads CAWTRDYNSPLHF. The CDR3 DNA is TGTGCCTGGACCCGGGACTATAATTCACCCCTCCACTTT.

The rearrangement uses TRBV5-4 and TRBJ2-1, with unresolved D. In germline, CDR1 is SGHNT, CDR2 YYREEE (reference sequence). There are 14 residues in the CDR3. Between the trimmed V and J ends, which lost 4 bases and 6 bases, there was a span of 14 bases. The CDR3 sequence is CASSVTPPGNEQFF. CDR3 DNA: TGTGCCAGCAGCGTAACTCCCCCTGGCAATGAGCAGTTCTTC.

This clone came up once. CDR3 DNA sequence: TGTGCCAGCAGTGAGTCAGCGGGGAGAGAGACCCAGTACTTC. Translation gives CASSESAGRETQYF. This chain links TRBV2 with TRBJ2-5; 7 bases are a match to TRBD2. The CDR3 runs to 14 residues. The J segment lost 4 bases and the V segment lost 3 bases, leaving 5 bases of the junction unmatched. The germline gives CDR1 SNHLY, CDR2 FYNNEI.